The 19 T cell receptor beta chains below were found in one sample sequenced in a study of CD8+CD57+ T cells in acquired aplastic anemia. Template material for TCR beta VDJ and CDR3 profiling consisted of genomic DNA. MiXCR, applied by TCRdb to the reads, yields one record per CDR3 protein. The sample shows some 410,000 distinct CDR3 sequences, just under 70% of them seen only once. Input material: sorted CD4+, CD8+, or CD8+CD57+ T cells (not recorded which) from PBMCs. Receptor source: a human donor in good health, serving as a control.

Note on this clonotype: At one boundary the junction diverges from the germline segment, which might be a read error. The chain recombines TRBV5-1 with TRBJ2-7; no clear D gene. Per germline, CDR1 SGHRS and CDR2 YFSETQ. The CDR3 consists of 13 residues. The CDR3 region is CASRQSSSYQQYF. In DNA, the CDR3 is TGTGCCAGCAGGCAGTCGAGCTCCTATCAGCAGTACTTC.

This CDR3 is CASSSQEPTGLYF. In DNA form, the CDR3 reads TGTGCCAGCAGCTCACAGGAACCGACAGGGCTATACTTC. This sequence joins TRBV5-6 and TRBJ2-7, with TRBD1 matching over 7 bases. Germline V gene lookup returns CDR1 SGHDT and CDR2 YYEEEE. Trimming removed 3 bases from V and 13 bases from J; junction bases left unmatched: 13. The CDR3 extends over 13 amino acids. Full variable domain (missing parts from reference TRBV5-6 and TRBJ2-7): DAGVTQSPTHLIKTRGQQVTLRCSPKSGHDTVSWYQQALGQGPQFIFQYYEEEERQRGNFPDRFSGHQFPNYSSELNVNALLLGDSALYLCASSSQEPTGLYFGPGTRLTVT.

The rearrangement links TRBV9 to TRBJ1-6, with TRBD1 matching 7 bases. Looked up from germline, CDR1 is SGDLS and CDR2 is YYNGEE. CDR3 length equals 17 residues. Germline trimming cut 4 bases from V and 3 bases from J; bases unmatched to any gene: 10. CDR3 protein: CASSLTGVSYYNSPLHF. The CDR3 DNA reads as TGTGCCAGCAGCCTAACAGGGGTTTCATACTATAATTCACCCCTCCACTTT.

This clonotype was found once. This chain's CDR3 is CAITGGGLNYGYTF. For the CDR3, the DNA is TGTGCCATCACTGGCGGGGGCCTTAACTATGGCTACACCTTC. The V gene is TRBV10-3, the J gene TRBJ1-2, with a possible D match to TRBD1 (6 bases). Looked up from germline, CDR1 is ENHRY and CDR2 is SYGVKD. V was clipped by 7 bases and J by 1 base, with 13 bases between them. The CDR3 has 14 residues.

The chain employs TRBV2 and TRBJ1-6; D is possibly TRBD1 (5 bases). Germline CDR1 is SNHLY and CDR2 is FYNNEI. The CDR3 runs 14 residues. The V gene lost 9 bases and the J gene lost 5 bases, with 14 bases spanning the gap. CDR3 DNA sequence: TGTGCCAGATCCTCGGGACCCAATAATTCACCCCTCCACTTT. Amino acids: CARSSGPNNSPLHF.

Note on this clonotype: One end of the junction does not line up with germline, which may come from a read error. The chain uses TRBV5-1 and TRBJ1-3; possibly TRBD1 for D (5 bases). The CDR3 has 15 residues. CDR1 SGHRS and CDR2 YFSETQ come from the germline V gene. In nucleotides, the CDR3 is TGCGCCAGCAGCTCGAGTAGGGACTCTGGAAACACCATACATTTT. Protein product: CASSSSRDSGNTIHF.

The CDR3 DNA follows: TGTGCCAGCAGTGAATTCGAGAATTCACCCCTCCACTTT. It yields the protein CASSEFENSPLHF. The chain combines TRBV6-1 with TRBJ1-6; no clear D gene. The CDR3 spans 13 residues. Trimming took 2 bases from V and 7 from J, leaving 6 bases between them. The germline gives CDR1 MNHNS, CDR2 SASEGT.

Note on this clonotype: Compared with germline, one end of the junction differs, possibly owing to a read error. This chain connects TRBV2 to TRBJ1-5; D call uncertain. The J call is doubtful: the DNA matches TRBJ2-3 better. The CDR3 totals 12 residues. The germline V gene has CDR1 SNHLY and CDR2 FYNNEI. This CDR3 is CASSLLAHTQYF. As DNA, the CDR3 is TGTGCCAGCAGCTTACTGGCTCATACCCAGTATTTT.

This clonotype was counted a single time. One base away lies a much larger clone, so this may be a sequencing read error. Lacking the conserved final phenylalanine or tryptophan, this CDR3 likely reflects a read error. This chain joins TRBV7-2 and TRBJ1-1; a weak D match, TRBD1 (5 bases). Germline CDR1 is SGHTA and CDR2 is FQGNSA. Trimming shortened V by 5 bases and J by 6 bases, and 16 bases separated the two germline ends. CDR3 size: 14 residues. The CDR3, as DNA: TGTGCCAGCAGCGGGAGTCGGGGGATTCCTGAAGCTTTCTCT. It encodes CASSGSRGIPEAFS.

As regards this clonotype: A read error may produce the germline difference seen at one junction end. V is TRBV10-2 and J is TRBJ2-7, with D possibly being TRBD1 (5 bases). In germline, CDR1 is WSHSY, CDR2 SAAADI. The CDR3 covers 14 residues. The chain's CDR3 is CAGSLEPGSYEEFF. The CDR3 DNA is TGCGCCGGCAGCCTCGAGCCAGGGTCCTACGAGGAGTTCTTC.

This clonotype was detected many times. The J gene is TRBJ2-5, the V gene TRBV24-1, with TRBD1 identical over 12 bases. In germline, CDR1 is KGHDR, CDR2 SFDVKD. V was clipped by 0 bases and J by 5 bases; unmatched bases: 9. This CDR3 comprises 18 residues. DNA for the CDR3: TGTGCCACCAGTGATTTGCCCTCCCGGGACAGGGGGCTGGAGACCCAGTACTTC. This gives the protein CATSDLPSRDRGLETQYF.

This chain joins TRBV20-1 and TRBJ1-6; TRBD1 might be the D (5 bases). CDR3 length: 13 residues. The germline CDR1 and CDR2 sequences are DFQATT and SNEGSKA (reference sequence). V lost 1 base and J lost 14, with 15 bases in between. The CDR3 nucleotides are TGCAGTGCTAGAGGGCTCAGGGCTACTTCCCTCCACTTT. Amino acids: CSARGLRATSLHF.

This clonotype was recorded at least ten times. The rearrangement uses TRBV12-3 or TRBV12-4 and TRBJ1-1; D is undetermined. The CDR3 has 14 amino acids. Trimming removed 3 bases from V and 1 base from J, with 9 bases in between. CDR3 DNA: TGTGCCAGCAGTTTGGTAAACAGGAACACTGAAGCTTTCTTT. Encoded protein: CASSLVNRNTEAFF.

This clonotype has ten or more counts. CDR3 sequence: CASSSWTGGSGYTF. The CDR3 region has the DNA TGTGCCAGCAGTTCCTGGACAGGGGGCTCCGGCTACACCTTC. The chain links TRBV6-5 to TRBJ1-2, with TRBD1 identical over 11 bases. V lost 4 bases, J lost 8 bases, and 6 bases stayed unmatched. The CDR3 covers 14 residues. Germline CDR1 reads MNHEY; CDR2 reads SVGAGI.

Concerning this clonotype: A much larger clone sits a single nucleotide away, making a read error possible. The chain employs TRBV5-8 and TRBJ1-1; TRBD1 matches at 10 bases. Germline V gene sequence: CDR1 SGHTS, CDR2 YDEGEE. The trim removed 3 bases at V and 2 bases at J, leaving 7 bases unmatched. The CDR3 length is 16 residues. This chain's CDR3 is CASSCFDRGRNTEAFF. Written as DNA, the CDR3 is TGTGCCAGCAGCTGTTTCGACAGGGGGCGTAACACTGAAGCTTTCTTT.

This clonotype was recorded many times. The chain is built from TRBV28 and TRBJ1-2; D might be TRBD1 (5 bases). Germline V CDR1 and CDR2: MDHEN, SYDVKM. V was trimmed by 6 bases and J by 3 bases, leaving 11 bases between them. The CDR3 contains 13 residues. CDR3 in amino acids: CASSGGRDYGYTF. The CDR3 DNA is TGTGCCAGCAGCGGTGGCAGGGACTATGGCTACACCTTC.

Of note for this clonotype: Likely a read error: the CDR3 ends without its conserved phenylalanine or tryptophan. Because the CDR3's place on the DNA is in doubt, the DNA is left out and the CDR3 is given as listed by TCRdb. The V gene is TRBV7-9, the J gene TRBJ1-1; the table's TRBD1 call for D was not verified on the DNA. 13 amino acids form the CDR3, both terminal residues included. Germline CDR1 and CDR2: SEHNR and FQNEAQ (reference sequence). Here the CDR3 reads CASNRPGRIDEQY.

The gene calls are TRBV7-8 and TRBJ1-3; a weak D match, TRBD1 (5 bases). CDR1 is SGHVS, CDR2 FQNEAQ, per germline. The V and J ends lost 1 base and 12 bases respectively, with 22 bases between them. The CDR3 has 16 amino acids. Here the CDR3 reads CASSLGGTLRRYIIYF. For the CDR3, the DNA is TGTGCCAGCAGCTTAGGGGGGACCCTAAGGCGGTACATCATATATTTT.

CDR3 bases: TGTGCCAGTAGTAGGGGGACAGGGTACAATCAGCCCCAGCATTTT. As protein: CASSRGTGYNQPQHF. This chain uses TRBV19 with TRBJ1-5; 9 bases fit TRBD1. The ends lost 4 bases at V and 3 bases at J; junction bases unmatched: 4. The CDR3 length is 15 residues. Germline CDR1 and CDR2: LNHDA and SQIVND (reference sequence). Supplemented by reference TRBV19 and TRBJ1-5, the full variable domain reads DGGITQSPKYLFRKEGQNVTLSCEQNLNHDAMYWYRQDPGQGLRLIYYSQIVNDFQKGDIAEGYSVSREKKESFPLTVTSAQKNPTAFYLCASSRGTGYNQPQHFGDGTRLSIL.